This entry concerns a single T cell receptor (beta chain). The source of the sample is a study of cytomegalovirus exposure and HLA in healthy donors. Sequencing was performed with immunoSEQ multiplex PCR; in TCRdb, only in-frame clones are kept and a portion is missing. The repertoire has approximately 160,000 clones, 86% of them found once; the top ten carry about 5.8%. CDR3 length equals 14 residues. V lost 2 bases and J lost 5, with 10 bases in between. The germline gives CDR1 SGHTA, CDR2 FQGNSA. The specimen was PBMCs. The clonotype comes from a woman in her twenties or thirties in good health and CMV-seronegative. The rearrangement joins TRBV7-2 to TRBJ2-1; no reliable D call. The CDR3 DNA reads TGTGCCAGCAGCTTAAATGTTCGAAACAATGAGCAGTTCTTC. Protein product: CASSLNVRNNEQFF.